Listed here are 24 T cell receptor beta chains from one sample, sequenced in a study of memory B cells and T cells in multiple sclerosis. CFSE-dim autoproliferating and CFSE-high non-proliferating T cells from unstimulated culture were sequenced separately. Replicate wells were pooled after more than 6 days of stimulus-free culture of under 5.5x10^7 CFSE-labeled PBMCs. These TCRs' antigens remain unknown. Assay: immunoSEQ multiplex PCR; the TCRdb copy retains only in-frame clones and omits some. The sample carries over 35,000 clones, over 75% recorded once. Sequencing was done on a sample of PBMCs from blood kept in culture. The receptors stem from a human donor with multiple sclerosis.

The gene calls are TRBV4-3 and TRBJ1-1, with D uncertain. Germline CDR1 is LGHNA and CDR2 is YSLEER. V shed 4 bases and J shed 1 base, with 10 bases lying between them. This CDR3 comprises 14 residues. CDR3 loop: CASSLPDGNTEAFF. Written as DNA, the CDR3 is TGCGCCAGCAGCCTCCCTGACGGGAACACTGAAGCTTTCTTT.

As to this clone: Germline and junction disagree at one end, which may indicate a read error. The chain has TRBV5-1 and TRBJ2-2; D unclear. The CDR3 runs to 15 residues. Germline CDR1 is SGHRS and CDR2 is YFSETQ. CDR3: CASSLRVGNPGELFF. CDR3 nucleotide sequence: TGCGCCAGCAGCCTTCGTGTGGGGAACCCCGGGGAGCTGTTTTTT.

V and J are TRBV6-6 and TRBJ2-5, with unresolved D. The end of the DNA fits TRBJ2-7 better, so the J call may be wrong. Germline lookup yields CDR1 MNHNY and CDR2 SVGAGI (reference sequence). The CDR3 totals 15 residues. CDR3 sequence: CASSYGQVSSYEQYF. The CDR3 bases are TGTGCCAGCAGTTACGGGCAGGTTAGTTCCTACGAGCAGTACTTC.

The sample holds a few counts of this clone. The J gene is TRBJ2-7, the V gene TRBV7-2; a weak D match, TRBD1 (6 bases). Trimming left V 0 bases short and J 5 bases short, with 8 bases between. CDR3 length equals 13 residues. Germline V gene lookup returns CDR1 SGHTA and CDR2 FQGNSA. The DNA for the CDR3 is TGTGCCAGCAGCTTAGCGAGGGGGAACGAGCAGTACTTC. Amino acids: CASSLARGNEQYF.

This clone came up once. This sequence joins TRBV11-2 and TRBJ1-5, with unresolved D. The length of the CDR3 is 15 residues. Trimming stripped 8 bases from V and 4 bases from J, with 18 bases between. Germline V gene data show CDR1 as SGHAT and CDR2 as FQNNGV. As DNA, the CDR3 is TGTGCCAGCTCCATCCGCGGCGGGGTTAATCAGCCCCAGCATTTT. It translates to CASSIRGGVNQPQHF.

V usage is TRBV13 and J usage is TRBJ1-3, with no clear D. V lost 0 bases and J 4 bases, leaving 10 bases between the germline ends. CDR1 and CDR2 from the germline V gene are PRHDT and FYEKMQ (reference sequence). The CDR3 contains 15 residues. CDR3 sequence (DNA): TGTGCCAGCAGCTTAGGTGATCCACTGGGAAACACCATATATTTT. It translates to CASSLGDPLGNTIYF.

This chain links TRBV7-9 with TRBJ1-5; the D is unclear. There are 12 residues in the CDR3. Germline assignment: CDR1 SEHNR and CDR2 FQNEAQ (reference sequence). V lost 3 bases to trimming and J lost 5 bases, with 5 bases between them. The CDR3 reads CASSFVDQPQHF. The DNA for the CDR3 is TGTGCCAGCAGCTTCGTTGATCAGCCCCAGCATTTT.

This clone has only one observation. The chain is built from TRBV7-2 and TRBJ1-1, with 7 bases aligning to TRBD1. The V gene's germline CDR1 is SGHTA and CDR2 FQGNSA. The CDR3 length is 14 residues. J was trimmed by 2 bases and V by 6 bases; bases with no gene match: 6. The CDR3 sequence is CASRPDRDNTEAFF. The CDR3 DNA is TGTGCCAGCAGGCCTGACAGGGATAACACTGAAGCTTTCTTT. The whole variable domain, remainder taken from reference TRBV7-2 and TRBJ1-1, is GAGVSQSPSNKVTEKGKDVELRCDPISGHTALYWYRQSLGQGLEFLIYFQGNSAPDKSGLPSDRFSAERTGGSVSTLTIQRTQQEDSAVYLCASRPDRDNTEAFFGQGTRLTVV.

The chain is built from TRBV7-8 and TRBJ1-5, with 8 nucleotides matching TRBD1. This CDR3 spans 16 amino acids. Germline lookup yields CDR1 SGHVS and CDR2 FQNEAQ. V lost 3 bases and J lost 5; bases outside the gene matches: 9. The CDR3 sequence: CASSLIVDRVDQPQHF. In DNA, the CDR3 is TGTGCCAGCAGCTTGATCGTGGACAGGGTGGATCAGCCCCAGCATTTT.

The CDR3 reads CASSVGQAPDTEAFF. The CDR3, as DNA: TGTGCCAGCAGCGTAGGACAGGCGCCAGACACTGAAGCTTTCTTT. The V and J genes are TRBV9 and TRBJ1-1, with a tentative D call TRBD1 (6 bases). This CDR3 has 15 residues. Germline V gene sequence: CDR1 SGDLS, CDR2 YYNGEE. Trimming stripped 0 bases from V and 3 bases from J, with 12 bases between.

This clone was detected once. The genes are TRBV10-1 and TRBJ2-1; 8 nucleotides agree with TRBD2. Per the germline V gene, CDR1 is WNHNN and CDR2 is SYGVQD (reference sequence). CDR3 length equals 13 residues. The J segment lost 4 bases and the V segment lost 8 bases, leaving 4 bases of the junction unmatched. The CDR3 loop reads CASGAGAYNEQFF. The CDR3 nucleotides are TGCGCCAGCGGAGCGGGGGCTTACAATGAGCAGTTCTTC.

The chain couples TRBV30 to TRBJ1-1; D not resolved. The ends were cut back, 8 bases at V and 1 base at J, with 11 bases in the middle. The length of the CDR3 is 12 residues. The germline V gene encodes CDR1 GTSNPN and CDR2 SVGIG (reference sequence). The CDR3 nucleotides read TGTGCCGGTCACAGCGGGAACACTGAAGCTTTCTTT. Translated: CAGHSGNTEAFF. Based on the CDR3 plus reference TRBV30 and TRBJ1-1, the full variable domain is SQTIHQWPATLVQPVGSPLSLECTVEGTSNPNLYWYRQAAGRGLQLLFYSVGIGQISSEVPQNLSASRPQDRQFILSSKKLLLSDSGFYLCAGHSGNTEAFFGQGTRLTVV.

The rearrangement joins TRBV2 to TRBJ1-1; TRBD1 is a possible D gene (5 bases). Germline V CDR1 and CDR2: SNHLY, FYNNEI. The CDR3 contains 14 residues. Trimming took off 6 bases at V and 0 bases at J, with 11 bases between the two ends. In nucleotides, the CDR3 is TGTGCCAGCAGGCCAGGGATTTTGAACACTGAAGCTTTCTTT. It codes for CASRPGILNTEAFF.

This rearrangement joins TRBV7-9 to TRBJ1-1; D call uncertain. This CDR3 spans 14 amino acids. Trimming removed 0 bases from V and 10 bases from J, with 15 bases in between. Germline V gene data show CDR1 as SEHNR and CDR2 as FQNEAQ (reference sequence). The CDR3 spells CASSLAWTVQRAFF. CDR3 DNA sequence: TGTGCCAGCAGCTTAGCGTGGACCGTCCAGCGAGCTTTCTTT.

The chain uses TRBV14 and TRBJ2-7, with TRBD2 identical over 8 bases. The J segment lost 3 bases and the V segment lost 0 bases, leaving 4 bases of the junction unmatched. This CDR3 spans 15 amino acids. Germline V lookup: CDR1 SGHDN, CDR2 FVKESK. The CDR3 DNA follows: TGTGCCAGCAGCCAAGAGAGCGGGGGATTCTACGAGCAGTACTTC. Protein product: CASSQESGGFYEQYF.

The chain carries TRBV7-9 and TRBJ2-2, with D perhaps matching TRBD2 (6 bases). The CDR3 runs to 17 residues. Germline V gene sequence: CDR1 SEHNR, CDR2 FQNEAQ (reference sequence). V was pared by 4 bases and J by 0 bases, with 15 bases between. Here the CDR3 reads CASSSSAEGSNTGELFF. CDR3 coding DNA: TGTGCCAGCAGCTCCTCTGCGGAGGGATCGAACACCGGGGAGCTGTTTTTT. The full variable domain, its missing parts supplied by reference TRBV7-9 and TRBJ2-2, is DTGVSQNPRHKITKRGQNVTFRCDPISEHNRLYWYRQTLGQGPEFLTYFQNEAQLEKSRLLSDRFSAERPKGSFSTLEIQRTEQGDSAMYLCASSSSAEGSNTGELFFGEGSRLTVL.

The chain carries TRBV9 and TRBJ2-3; D ambiguous. Trimming took off 0 bases at V and 2 bases at J, with 13 bases between the two ends. Per the germline V gene, CDR1 is SGDLS and CDR2 is YYNGEE. CDR3 size: 16 residues. The CDR3 DNA is TGTGCCAGCAGCGTAGGGGGTAGTACGCCCACAGATACGCAGTATTTT. Translated, it gives CASSVGGSTPTDTQYF.

The rearrangement joins TRBV5-6 to TRBJ1-1; D remains unclear. Trimming took 2 bases from V and 1 from J, leaving 9 bases between them. Germline V CDR1 and CDR2: SGHDT, YYEEEE. The CDR3 is 14 residues long. The CDR3 region has the DNA TGTGCCAGCAGCTTTGGACTGCAGAACACTGAAGCTTTCTTT. Translating it yields CASSFGLQNTEAFF.

DNA for the CDR3: TGCAGTGCTAGGGACAGCTATGGCTACACCTTC. It yields the protein CSARDSYGYTF. The J gene is TRBJ1-2, the V gene TRBV20-1, with D possibly matching TRBD1 (6 bases). The CDR3 covers 11 residues. V was clipped by 3 bases and J by 4 bases, with 6 bases between them. Germline CDR1 reads DFQATT; CDR2 reads SNEGSKA (reference sequence).

The chain joins TRBV28 to TRBJ2-7; unclear D gene. Trimming removed 3 bases at V and 0 bases at J, with 12 bases between. Germline V CDR1 and CDR2: MDHEN, SYDVKM. The length of the CDR3 is 15 residues. The CDR3 is CASSFRVELSYEQYF. For the CDR3, the DNA is TGTGCCAGCAGTTTTAGGGTCGAACTCTCCTACGAGCAGTACTTC. The variable domain in full, completed from reference TRBV28 and TRBJ2-7, reads DVKVTQSSRYLVKRTGEKVFLECVQDMDHENMFWYRQDPGLGLRLIYFSYDVKMKEKGDIPEGYSVSREKKERFSLILESASTNQTSMYLCASSFRVELSYEQYFGPGTRLTVT.

The chain's CDR3 is CASSEVRGYYGYTF. CDR3 nucleotides: TGTGCCAGCAGTGAGGTGCGGGGCTACTATGGCTACACCTTC. V is TRBV6-1 and J is TRBJ1-2, with D tentatively TRBD1 (5 bases). The CDR3 totals 14 residues. Trimming took off 3 bases at V and 3 bases at J, with 11 bases between the two ends. CDR1 and CDR2 (germline): MNHNS, SASEGT.

The chain combines TRBV25-1 with TRBJ2-2, with unresolved D. V shed 4 bases and J shed 2 bases, with 11 bases lying between them. This CDR3 is 15 amino acids long. CDR1 is MGHDK and CDR2 is SYGVNS in the germline V gene. Written as DNA, the CDR3 is TGTGCCAGCAGTGGATTGGCCAGCAACACCGGGGAGCTGTTTTTT. Translation: CASSGLASNTGELFF.

The J gene is TRBJ2-1, the V gene TRBV18; 7 bases match TRBD2. The CDR3 runs 14 residues. From germline, CDR1 is KGHSH and CDR2 LQKENI. Trimming removed 5 bases from V and 6 bases from J; junction bases left unmatched: 7. DNA for the CDR3: TGTGCCAGCTCAACCGGACTAGTTTCCAATGAGCAGTTCTTC. It codes for CASSTGLVSNEQFF. Drawing the rest from reference TRBV18 and TRBJ2-1, the complete variable domain is NAGVMQNPRHLVRRRGQEARLRCSPMKGHSHVYWYRQLPEEGLKFMVYLQKENIIDESGMPKERFSAEFPKEGPSILRIQQVVRGDSAAYFCASSTGLVSNEQFFGPGTRLTVL.

The J gene is TRBJ1-2, the V gene TRBV13; the D is unclear. Germline CDR1 reads PRHDT; CDR2 reads FYEKMQ (reference sequence). The CDR3 runs to 12 residues. The V gene lost 5 bases and the J gene lost 10 bases, with 14 bases spanning the gap. CDR3 sequence reads: CASSNPGQTYTF. For the CDR3, the DNA is TGTGCCAGCAGCAACCCGGGCCAGACCTACACCTTC.